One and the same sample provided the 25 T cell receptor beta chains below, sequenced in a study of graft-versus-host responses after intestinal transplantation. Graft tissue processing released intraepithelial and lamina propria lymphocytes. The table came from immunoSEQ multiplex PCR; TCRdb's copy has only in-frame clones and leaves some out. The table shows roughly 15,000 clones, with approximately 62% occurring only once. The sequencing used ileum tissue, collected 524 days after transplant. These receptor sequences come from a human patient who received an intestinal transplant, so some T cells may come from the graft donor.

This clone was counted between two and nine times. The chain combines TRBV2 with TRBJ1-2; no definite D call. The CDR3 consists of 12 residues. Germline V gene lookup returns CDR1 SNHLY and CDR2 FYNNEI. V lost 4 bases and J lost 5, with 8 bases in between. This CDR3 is CASSASPYGYTF. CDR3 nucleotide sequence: TGTGCCAGCAGTGCTTCCCCTTATGGCTACACCTTC.

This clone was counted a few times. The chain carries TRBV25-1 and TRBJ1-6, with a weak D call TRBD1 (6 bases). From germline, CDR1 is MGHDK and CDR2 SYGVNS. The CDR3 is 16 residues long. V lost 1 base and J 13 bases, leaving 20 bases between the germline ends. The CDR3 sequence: CASSEWGTGNASPLHF. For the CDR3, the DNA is TGTGCCAGCAGTGAATGGGGAACAGGGAATGCATCTCCCCTCCACTTT.

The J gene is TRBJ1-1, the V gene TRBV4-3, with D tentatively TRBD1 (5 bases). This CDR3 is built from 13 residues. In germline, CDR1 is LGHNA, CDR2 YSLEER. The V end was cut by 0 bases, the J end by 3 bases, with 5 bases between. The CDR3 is CASSQDRDTEAFF. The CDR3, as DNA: TGCGCCAGCAGCCAAGACAGGGACACTGAAGCTTTCTTT.

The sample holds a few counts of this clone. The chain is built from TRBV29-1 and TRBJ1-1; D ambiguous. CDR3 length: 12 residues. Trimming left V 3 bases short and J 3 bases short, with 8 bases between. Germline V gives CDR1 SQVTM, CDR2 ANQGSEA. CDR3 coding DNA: TGCAGCGTTGACTCCGGGGACACTGAAGCTTTCTTT. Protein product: CSVDSGDTEAFF.

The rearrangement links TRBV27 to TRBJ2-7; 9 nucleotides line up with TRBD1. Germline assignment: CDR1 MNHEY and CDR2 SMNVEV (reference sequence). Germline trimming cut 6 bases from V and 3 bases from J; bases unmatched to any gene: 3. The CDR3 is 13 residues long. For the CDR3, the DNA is TGTGCCAGCAGAGGGACAGGGATCTACGAGCAGTACTTC. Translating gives CASRGTGIYEQYF.

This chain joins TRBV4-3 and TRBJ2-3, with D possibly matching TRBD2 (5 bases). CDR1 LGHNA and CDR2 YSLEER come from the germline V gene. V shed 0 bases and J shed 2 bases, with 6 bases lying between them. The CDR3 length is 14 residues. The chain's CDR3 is CASSQDGDTDTQYF. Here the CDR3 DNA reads TGCGCCAGCAGCCAAGACGGGGACACAGATACGCAGTATTTT.

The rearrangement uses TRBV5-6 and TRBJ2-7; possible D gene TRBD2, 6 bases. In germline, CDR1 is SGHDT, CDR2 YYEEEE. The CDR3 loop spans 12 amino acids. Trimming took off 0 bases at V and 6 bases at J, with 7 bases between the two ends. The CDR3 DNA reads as TGTGCCAGCAGCTTGGTGGGAGGCGAGCAGTACTTC. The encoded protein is CASSLVGGEQYF.

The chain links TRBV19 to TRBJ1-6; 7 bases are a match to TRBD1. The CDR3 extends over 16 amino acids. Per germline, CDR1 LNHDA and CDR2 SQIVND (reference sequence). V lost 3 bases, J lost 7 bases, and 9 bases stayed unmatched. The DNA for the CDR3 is TGTGCCAGTAGTATTGTCTGGACAGGAACGAATTCACCCCTCCACTTT. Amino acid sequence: CASSIVWTGTNSPLHF.

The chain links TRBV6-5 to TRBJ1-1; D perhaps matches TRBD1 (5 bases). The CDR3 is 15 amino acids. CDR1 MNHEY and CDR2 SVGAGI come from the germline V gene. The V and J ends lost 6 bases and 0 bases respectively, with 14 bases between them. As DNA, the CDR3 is TGTGCCAGCAGCAAAATTCGGGACTTGAACACTGAAGCTTTCTTT. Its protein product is CASSKIRDLNTEAFF.

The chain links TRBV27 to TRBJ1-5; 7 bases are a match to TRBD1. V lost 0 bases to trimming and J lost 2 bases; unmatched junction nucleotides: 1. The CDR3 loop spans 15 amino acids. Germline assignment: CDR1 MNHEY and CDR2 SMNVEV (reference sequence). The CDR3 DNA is TGTGCCAGCAGTTTATCGACAGGGCGCAATCAGCCCCAGCATTTT. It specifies CASSLSTGRNQPQHF.

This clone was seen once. In DNA form, the CDR3 reads TGTGCCAGCAGCCAAGATTCGGGCTACGAGCAGTACTTC. Residues: CASSQDSGYEQYF. V and J are TRBV14 and TRBJ2-7; the D is unclear. The V end was cut by 0 bases, the J end by 3 bases, with 6 bases between. CDR1 is SGHDN, CDR2 FVKESK, per germline. The CDR3 is 13 amino acids.

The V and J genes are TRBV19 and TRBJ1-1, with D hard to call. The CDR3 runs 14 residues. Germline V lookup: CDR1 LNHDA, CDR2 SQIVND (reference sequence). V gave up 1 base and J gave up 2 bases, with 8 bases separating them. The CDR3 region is CASSIAPSNTEAFF. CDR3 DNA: TGTGCCAGTAGTATAGCCCCCAGTAACACTGAAGCTTTCTTT.

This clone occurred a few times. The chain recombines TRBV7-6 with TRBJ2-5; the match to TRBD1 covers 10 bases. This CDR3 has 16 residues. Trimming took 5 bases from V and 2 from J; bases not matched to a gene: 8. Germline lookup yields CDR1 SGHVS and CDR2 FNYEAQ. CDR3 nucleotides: TGTGCCAGCAGCCTCAGGACAGGGGGAAAACAAGAGACCCAGTACTTC. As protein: CASSLRTGGKQETQYF.

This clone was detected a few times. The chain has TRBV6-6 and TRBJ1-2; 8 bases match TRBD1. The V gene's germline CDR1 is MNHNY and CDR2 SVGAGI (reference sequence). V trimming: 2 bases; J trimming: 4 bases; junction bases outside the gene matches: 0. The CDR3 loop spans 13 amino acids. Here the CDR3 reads CASSYDRGYGYTF. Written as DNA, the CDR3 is TGTGCCAGCAGTTACGACAGGGGCTATGGCTACACCTTC.

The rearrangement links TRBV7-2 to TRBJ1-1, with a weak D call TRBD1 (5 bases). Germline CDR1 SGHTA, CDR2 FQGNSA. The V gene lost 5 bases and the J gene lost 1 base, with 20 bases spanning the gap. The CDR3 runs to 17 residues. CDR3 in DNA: TGTGCCAGCAGCCTACGCCGGGCGAACCAGGGGAACACTGAAGCTTTCTTT. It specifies CASSLRRANQGNTEAFF.

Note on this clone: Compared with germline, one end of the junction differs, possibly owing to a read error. The CDR3 here is CASSFERPESQYF. The DNA for the CDR3 is TGTGCCAGCAGTTTCGAGAGGCCAGAGTCCCAGTACTTC. The J gene is TRBJ2-5, the V gene TRBV27; D is ambiguous. CDR1 and CDR2 from the germline V gene are MNHEY and SMNVEV (reference sequence). CDR3 length equals 13 residues.

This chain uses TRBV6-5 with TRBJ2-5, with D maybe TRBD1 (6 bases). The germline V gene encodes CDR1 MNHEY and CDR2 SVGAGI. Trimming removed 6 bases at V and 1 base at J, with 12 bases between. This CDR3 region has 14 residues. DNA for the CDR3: TGTGCCAGCAGCAGCCCAGGGGTCCAAGAGACCCAGTACTTC. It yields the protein CASSSPGVQETQYF.

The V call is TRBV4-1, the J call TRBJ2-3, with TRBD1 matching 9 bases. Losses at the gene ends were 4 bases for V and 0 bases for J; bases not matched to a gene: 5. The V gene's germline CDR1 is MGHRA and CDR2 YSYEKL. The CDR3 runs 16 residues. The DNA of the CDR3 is TGCGCCAGCAGCCTAAGACAGGGGGTGAGCACAGATACGCAGTATTTT. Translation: CASSLRQGVSTDTQYF.

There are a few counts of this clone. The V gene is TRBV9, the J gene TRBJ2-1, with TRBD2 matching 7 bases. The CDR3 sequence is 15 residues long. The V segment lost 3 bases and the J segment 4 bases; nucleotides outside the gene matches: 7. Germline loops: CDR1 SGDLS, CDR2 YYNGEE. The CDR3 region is CASSAWGEGYNEQFF. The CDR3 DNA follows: TGTGCCAGCAGCGCATGGGGGGAGGGGTACAATGAGCAGTTCTTC.

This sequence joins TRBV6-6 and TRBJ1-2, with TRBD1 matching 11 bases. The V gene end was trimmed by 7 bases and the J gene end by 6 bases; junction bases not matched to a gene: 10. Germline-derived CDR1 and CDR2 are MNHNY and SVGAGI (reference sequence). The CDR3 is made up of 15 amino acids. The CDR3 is CASKDPGQGANGYTF. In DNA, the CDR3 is TGTGCCAGCAAGGACCCCGGACAGGGGGCGAATGGCTACACCTTC.

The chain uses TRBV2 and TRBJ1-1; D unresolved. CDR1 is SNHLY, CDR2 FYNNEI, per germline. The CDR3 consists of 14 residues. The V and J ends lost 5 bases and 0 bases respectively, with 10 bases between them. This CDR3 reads CASSMEQLNTEAFF. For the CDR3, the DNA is TGTGCCAGCAGTATGGAACAGTTGAACACTGAAGCTTTCTTT.

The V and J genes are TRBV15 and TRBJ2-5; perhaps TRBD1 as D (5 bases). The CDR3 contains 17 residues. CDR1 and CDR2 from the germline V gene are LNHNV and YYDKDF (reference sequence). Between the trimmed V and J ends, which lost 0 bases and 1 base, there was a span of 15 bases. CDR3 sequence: CATSRDGAAGSQETQYF. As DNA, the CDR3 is TGTGCCACCAGCAGAGATGGGGCAGCAGGAAGCCAAGAGACCCAGTACTTC. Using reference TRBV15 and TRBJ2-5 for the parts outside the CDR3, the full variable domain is DAMVIQNPRYQVTQFGKPVTLSCSQTLNHNVMYWYQQKSSQAPKLLFHYYDKDFNNEADTPDNFQSRRPNTSFCFLDIRSPGLGDTAMYLCATSRDGAAGSQETQYFGPGTRLLVL.

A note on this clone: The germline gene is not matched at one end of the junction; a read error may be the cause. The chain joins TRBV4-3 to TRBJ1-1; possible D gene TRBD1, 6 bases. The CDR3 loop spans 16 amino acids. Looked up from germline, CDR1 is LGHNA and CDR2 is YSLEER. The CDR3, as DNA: TGCGCCAGCAACCAAGCCCCCGCGACAGGAATCACTGAAGCTTTCTTT. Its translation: CASNQAPATGITEAFF.

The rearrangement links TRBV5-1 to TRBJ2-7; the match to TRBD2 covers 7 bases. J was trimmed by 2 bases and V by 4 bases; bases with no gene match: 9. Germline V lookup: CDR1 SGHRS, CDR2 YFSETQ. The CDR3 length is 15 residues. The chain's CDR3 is CASSGAAGVTYEQYF. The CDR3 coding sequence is TGCGCCAGCAGCGGCGCGGCGGGGGTAACCTACGAGCAGTACTTC.

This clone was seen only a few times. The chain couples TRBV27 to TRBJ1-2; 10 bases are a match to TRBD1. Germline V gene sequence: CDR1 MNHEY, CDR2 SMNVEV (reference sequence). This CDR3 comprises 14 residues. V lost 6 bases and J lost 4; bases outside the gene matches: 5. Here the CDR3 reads CASRDRGFTYGYTF. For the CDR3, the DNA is TGTGCCAGCAGGGACAGGGGGTTTACCTATGGCTACACCTTC.